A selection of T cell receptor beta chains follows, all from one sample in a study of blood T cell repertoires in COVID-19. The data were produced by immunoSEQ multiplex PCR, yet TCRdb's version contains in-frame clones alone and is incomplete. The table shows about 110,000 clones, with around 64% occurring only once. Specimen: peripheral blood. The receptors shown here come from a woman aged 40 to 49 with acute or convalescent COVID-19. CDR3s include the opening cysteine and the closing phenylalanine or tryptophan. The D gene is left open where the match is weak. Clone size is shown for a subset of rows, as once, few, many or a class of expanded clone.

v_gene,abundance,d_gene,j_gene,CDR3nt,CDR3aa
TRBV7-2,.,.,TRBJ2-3,TGTGCCAGCAGCTTAGTCGGGGGGCCCGATACGCAGTATTTT,CASSLVGGPDTQYF
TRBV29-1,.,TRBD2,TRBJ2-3,TGCAGTGGACGCGCTAGCGGAACAGATACGCAGTATTTT,CSGRASGTDTQYF
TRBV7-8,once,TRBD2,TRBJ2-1,TGTGCCAGCAGCGGCCGACTAGCGGGGGACGGTGAGCAGTTCTTC,CASSGRLAGDGEQFF
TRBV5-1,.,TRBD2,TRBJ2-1,TGCGCCAGCAGCTTGGGAGGTAGCGGGGGGGCCTATGAGCAGTTCTTC,CASSLGGSGGAYEQFF
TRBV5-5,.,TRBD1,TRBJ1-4,TGTGCCAGCAGCCTCTTGACAGGGGGCCGTGAAAAACTGTTTTTT,CASSLLTGGREKLFF
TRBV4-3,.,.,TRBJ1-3,TGCGCCAGCAGCCAAGATCCGGGAAACACCATATATTTT,CASSQDPGNTIYF
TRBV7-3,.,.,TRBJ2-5,TGTGCCAGCAGCCGGGGGGCCGGGGAGACCCAGTACTTC,CASSRGAGETQYF
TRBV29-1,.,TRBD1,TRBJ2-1,TGCAGCGTTGAGGAAACAGGGGGAAAAAACAATGAGCAGTTCTTC,CSVEETGGKNNEQFF
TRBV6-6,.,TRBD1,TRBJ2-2,TGTGCCAGCATTCAGGAGGGACAGGGGTATTCCGGGGAGCTGTTTTTT,CASIQEGQGYSGELFF
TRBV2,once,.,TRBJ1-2,TGTGCCAGCAGCCCGCGGGGGGCCCATGGCTACACCTTC,CASSPRGAHGYTF
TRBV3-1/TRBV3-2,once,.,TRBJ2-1,TGTGCCAGCAGCTCTGATGCGGGCTACAATGAGCAGTTCTTC,CASSSDAGYNEQFF
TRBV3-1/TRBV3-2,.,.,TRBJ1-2,TGTGCCAGCAGCCAAGTCGTGGACAGCGGCTACACCTTC,CASSQVVDSGYTF
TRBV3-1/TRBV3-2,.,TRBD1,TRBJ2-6,TGTGCCAGCAGCCAAGATCGGAGGCCAGGGGGCGCGGGGGCCAACGTCCTGACTTTC,CASSQDRRPGGAGANVLTF
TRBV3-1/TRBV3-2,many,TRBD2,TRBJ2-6,TGTGCCAGCAGCCAACGACTAGCGGGGGGTACCTCTGGGGCCAACGTCCTGACTTTC,CASSQRLAGGTSGANVLTF
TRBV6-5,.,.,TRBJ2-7,TGTGCCAGCAAGAGGGCCCTCCTCTACGAGCAGTACTTC,CASKRALLYEQYF
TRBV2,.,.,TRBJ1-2,TGTGCCAGCAGTGAGGCAGCCTATAGCGGTGGCTACACCTTC,CASSEAAYSGGYTF
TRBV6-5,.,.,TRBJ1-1,TGTGCCACCGGCGGACAGATCAACACTGAAGCTTTCTTT,CATGGQINTEAFF
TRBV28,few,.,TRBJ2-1,TGTGCCAGCAGTTTAGAAGGGGGGGGGAACTACAATGAGCAGTTCTTC,CASSLEGGGNYNEQFF
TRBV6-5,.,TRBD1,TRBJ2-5,TGTGCCAGCGGGACAGGGAAGGACCAAGAGACCCAGTACTTC,CASGTGKDQETQYF
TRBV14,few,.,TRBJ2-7,TGTGCCAGCAGCCAGCACCAGACTACCTGGGAGCAGTACTTC,CASSQHQTTWEQYF
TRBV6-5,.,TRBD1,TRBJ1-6,TGTGCCAGCAGGGACAGGGATAGAAATTCACCCCTCCACTTT,CASRDRDRNSPLHF
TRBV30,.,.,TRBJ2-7,TGTGCCTGGAATAGGGGGACGCCAAAGGGCTACGAGCAGTACTTC,CAWNRGTPKGYEQYF
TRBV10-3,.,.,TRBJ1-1,TGTGCCATCAGTCGTTTGGCGAACACTGAAGCTTTCTTT,CAISRLANTEAFF
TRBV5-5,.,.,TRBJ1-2,TGTGCCAGCAGCTTGCAGGATAACTATGGCTACACCTTC,CASSLQDNYGYTF
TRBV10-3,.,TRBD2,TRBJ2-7,TGTGCCATCAGTGATCCGGGGGGCTACGAGCAGTACTTC,CAISDPGGYEQYF
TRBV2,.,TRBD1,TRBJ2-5,TGTGCCAGCAGATTCTCCGGGACAGGGGCGGGTGAGACCCAGTACTTC,CASRFSGTGAGETQYF
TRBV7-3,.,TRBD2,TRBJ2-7,TGTGCCAGCAGCTCCACAGGCGAGCGGGGCTCCTACGAGCAGTACTTC,CASSSTGERGSYEQYF
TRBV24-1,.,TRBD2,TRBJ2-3,TGTGCCACCAGTGATTCGCGGACTAGCGGGGGGGTAGGGACAGATACGCAGTATTTT,CATSDSRTSGGVGTDTQYF
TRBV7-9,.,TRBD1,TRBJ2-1,TGTGCCAGCAGCCCCCAGAATTTTAGACAGGGCGACTGGGAGCAGTTCTTC,CASSPQNFRQGDWEQFF
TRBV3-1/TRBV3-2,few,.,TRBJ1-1,TGTGCCAGCAGCCGACTAGAGGGCACTGAAGCTTTCTTT,CASSRLEGTEAFF
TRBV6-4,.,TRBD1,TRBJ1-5,TGTGCCAGCAGCTCCGGGACAGAGAGCAATCAGCCCCAGCATTTT,CASSSGTESNQPQHF
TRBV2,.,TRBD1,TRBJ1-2,TGTGCCAGCAGTGAAAGACAGGGGAAAAACGGCTACACCTTC,CASSERQGKNGYTF
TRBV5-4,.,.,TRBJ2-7,TGTGCCAGCAGCTTGGGGGGGGACTCCTACGAGCAGTACTTC,CASSLGGDSYEQYF
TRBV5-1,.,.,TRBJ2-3,TGCGCCAGCAATCGGGGGGCGGGAGATACGCAGTATTTT,CASNRGAGDTQYF
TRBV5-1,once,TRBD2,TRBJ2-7,TGCGCCAGCAGCTTAGGTCTCGGGGGGTTCTCCTACGAGCAGTACTTC,CASSLGLGGFSYEQYF
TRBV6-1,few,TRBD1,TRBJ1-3,TGTGCCAGCAGTGAATGGGACAGTTCCTTACTCTCTGGAAACACCATATATTTT,CASSEWDSSLLSGNTIYF
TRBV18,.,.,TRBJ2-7,TGTGCCAGCTCACCCCCTCTCCAGGGGAACGAGCAGTACTTC,CASSPPLQGNEQYF
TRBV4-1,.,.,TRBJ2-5,TGCGCCAGCAGTACTGGGCGGGGTGGGGAGACCCAGTACTTC,CASSTGRGGETQYF
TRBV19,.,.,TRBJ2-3,TGTGCCAGTAGAGCCGGGACCCTCCTGGGGGCCGCAGATACGCAGTATTTT,CASRAGTLLGAADTQYF
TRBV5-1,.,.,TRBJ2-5,TGCGCCAGCAGCTTGGTAGGAGCGGTCCAAGAGACCCAGTACTTC,CASSLVGAVQETQYF
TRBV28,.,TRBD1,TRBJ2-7,TGTGCCAGCAGTTCACCGGACAGGGTGTACGAGCAGTACTTC,CASSSPDRVYEQYF
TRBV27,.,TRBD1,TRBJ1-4,TGTGCCAGCAGTCGACAGGGGGCTAATGAAAAACTGTTTTTT,CASSRQGANEKLFF
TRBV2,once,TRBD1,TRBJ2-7,TGTGCCAGCAGCCGCTCGGGACAGGGGGCCTACGAGCAGTACTTC,CASSRSGQGAYEQYF
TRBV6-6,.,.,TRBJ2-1,TGTGCCAGCAGTTACGGGGGGACCACTTACAATGAGCAGTTCTTC,CASSYGGTTYNEQFF
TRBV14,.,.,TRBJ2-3,TGTGCCAGCAGCCAAGATGCCGGTTCCACAGATACGCAGTATTTT,CASSQDAGSTDTQYF